These 8 T cell receptor beta chains came from one sample sequenced in a study of Ad26.COV2.S vaccination and SARS-CoV-2 variants. Treatment reported: around 19 received Ad26.COV2.S at low or high dose, single or two shots; several received placebo; per-sample allocation not given. Sampling was performed 63 days after the first vaccine or placebo injection. The repertoire was sequenced with immunoSEQ multiplex PCR; TCRdb's copy has only in-frame clones and lacks some. The sample includes roughly 270,000 clones, about 89% of them seen just once. The material sequenced was peripheral blood, taken in a trial of Ad26.COV2.S vaccine versus placebo. Receptor source: a person aged 18-60 years who received the Ad26.COV2.S COVID-19 vaccine or a placebo.

V is TRBV18 and J is TRBJ1-1, with a weak D call TRBD1 (6 bases). The CDR3 sequence is 13 residues long. Trimming shortened V by 8 bases and J by 1 base, and 11 bases separated the two germline ends. Per the germline V gene, CDR1 is KGHSH and CDR2 is LQKENI. The CDR3 loop reads CASTRQENTEAFF. The CDR3 bases are TGTGCCAGCACTCGACAGGAGAACACTGAAGCTTTCTTT.

V gene TRBV6-1 combines with J gene TRBJ1-5; 8 bases match TRBD1. The germline gives CDR1 MNHNS, CDR2 SASEGT. This CDR3 is 16 amino acids long. The V segment lost 4 bases and the J segment 0 bases; nucleotides outside the gene matches: 5. The CDR3 DNA reads TGTGCCAGCAGTGCCCCAGGGGGCTATAGCAATCAGCCCCAGCATTTT. Protein product: CASSAPGGYSNQPQHF.

This chain connects TRBV5-6 to TRBJ2-3, with TRBD2 identical over 9 bases. Germline V lookup: CDR1 SGHDT, CDR2 YYEEEE. V lost 3 bases, J lost 5 bases, and 7 bases stayed unmatched. The CDR3 covers 15 residues. The CDR3 region has the DNA TGTGCCAGCAGCTCGGGGACTAGCTACAGAGATACGCAGTATTTT. As protein: CASSSGTSYRDTQYF.

This chain uses TRBV7-9 with TRBJ2-5; D may be TRBD1 or TRBD2 (6 bases each). Germline values: CDR1 SEHNR, CDR2 FQNEAQ (reference sequence). The CDR3 loop spans 15 amino acids. Trimming removed 1 base from V and 4 bases from J, with 13 bases in between. The CDR3, as DNA: TGTGCCAGCAGCTTAGATTTCGGGGGCCCAGAGACCCAGTACTTC. As protein: CASSLDFGGPETQYF. The variable domain in full, completed from reference TRBV7-9 and TRBJ2-5, reads DTGVSQNPRHKITKRGQNVTFRCDPISEHNRLYWYRQTLGQGPEFLTYFQNEAQLEKSRLLSDRFSAERPKGSFSTLEIQRTEQGDSAMYLCASSLDFGGPETQYFGPGTRLLVL.

V usage is TRBV11-2 and J usage is TRBJ1-1; no clear D gene. CDR3 size: 16 residues. Trimming took 7 bases from V and 0 from J, leaving 18 bases between them. Germline assignment: CDR1 SGHAT and CDR2 FQNNGV. DNA for the CDR3: TGTGCCAGCACCCTCAACCCTGGCGCCCTGAACACTGAAGCTTTCTTT. Translation: CASTLNPGALNTEAFF.

The chain carries TRBV29-1 and TRBJ2-1; D is unresolved. Germline lookup yields CDR1 SQVTM and CDR2 ANQGSEA. CDR3 length: 10 amino acids. The chain's CDR3 is CASDHNEQFF. As DNA, the CDR3 is TGCGCTTCAGATCACAATGAGCAGTTCTTC.

V gene TRBV9 combines with J gene TRBJ2-3, with 8 bases identical to TRBD1. The J segment lost 1 base and the V segment lost 4 bases, leaving 5 bases of the junction unmatched. The CDR3 runs 15 residues. Germline V gene lookup returns CDR1 SGDLS and CDR2 YYNGEE. In DNA, the CDR3 is TGTGCCAGCAGCTTTCGGACAGGGCGCACAGATACGCAGTATTTT. Its protein product is CASSFRTGRTDTQYF.

The gene calls are TRBV2 and TRBJ1-2, with 7 bases aligning to TRBD1. The germline gives CDR1 SNHLY, CDR2 FYNNEI. CDR3 length equals 13 residues. V lost 6 bases to trimming and J lost 2 bases; unmatched junction nucleotides: 3. The CDR3 spells CASRTTGNYGYTF. The CDR3, as DNA: TGTGCCAGCAGGACGACAGGGAACTATGGCTACACCTTC.